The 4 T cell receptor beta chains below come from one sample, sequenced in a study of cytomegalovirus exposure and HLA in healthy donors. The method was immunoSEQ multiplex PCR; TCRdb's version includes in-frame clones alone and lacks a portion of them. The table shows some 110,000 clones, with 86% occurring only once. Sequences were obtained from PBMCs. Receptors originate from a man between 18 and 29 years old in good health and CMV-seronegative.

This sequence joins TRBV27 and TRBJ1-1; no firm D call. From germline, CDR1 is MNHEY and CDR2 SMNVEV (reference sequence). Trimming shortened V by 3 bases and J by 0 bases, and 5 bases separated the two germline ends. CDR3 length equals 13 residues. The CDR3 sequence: CASSFVMNTEAFF. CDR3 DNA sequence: TGTGCCAGCAGTTTCGTAATGAACACTGAAGCTTTCTTT.

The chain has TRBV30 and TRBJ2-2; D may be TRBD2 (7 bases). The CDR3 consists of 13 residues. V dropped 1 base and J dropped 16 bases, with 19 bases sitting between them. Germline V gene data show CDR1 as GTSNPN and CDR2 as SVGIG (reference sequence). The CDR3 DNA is TGTGCCTGGAGTGAAAATAGCGTGGGGGGGCGGTTTTTT. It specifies CAWSENSVGGRFF.

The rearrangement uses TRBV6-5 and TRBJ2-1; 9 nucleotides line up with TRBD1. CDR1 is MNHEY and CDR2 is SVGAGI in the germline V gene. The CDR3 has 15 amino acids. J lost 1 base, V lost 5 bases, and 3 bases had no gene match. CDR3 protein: CASSPDRGSYNEQFF. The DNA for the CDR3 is TGTGCCAGCAGTCCAGACAGGGGGTCCTACAATGAGCAGTTCTTC.

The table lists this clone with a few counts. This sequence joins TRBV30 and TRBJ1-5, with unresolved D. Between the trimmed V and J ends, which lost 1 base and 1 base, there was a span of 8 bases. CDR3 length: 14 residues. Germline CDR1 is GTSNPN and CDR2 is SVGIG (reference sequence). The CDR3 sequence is CAWSDGVSNQPQHF. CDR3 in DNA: TGTGCCTGGAGTGACGGGGTCAGCAATCAGCCCCAGCATTTT.